The 20 T cell receptor beta chains presented below share a single source sample, sequenced in a study of cytomegalovirus exposure and HLA in healthy donors. PCR employed 60 Vbeta and 13 Jbeta primers. Libraries were prepared by immunoSEQ multiplex PCR; TCRdb keeps only in-frame clonotypes and omits some of them. The sample holds around 100,000 clones, approximately 70% seen once. Material: PBMCs. The receptors here all came from a man aged 25 to 40 in good health and CMV-seropositive.

The chain uses TRBV28 and TRBJ1-2; the match to TRBD1 covers 9 bases. Trimming cost V 1 base and J 7 bases; bases outside gene matches: 16. CDR1 and CDR2 from the germline V gene are MDHEN and SYDVKM. CDR3 size: 18 residues. CDR3 in DNA: TGTGCCAGCAGTTTATATGTCCGGTCTACAGGGGGCGCGAGTGGCTACACCTTC. Translated: CASSLYVRSTGGASGYTF.

The rearrangement joins TRBV6-1 to TRBJ2-3; tentatively, D is TRBD2 (5 bases). V shed 5 bases and J shed 2 bases, with 8 bases lying between them. CDR3 length equals 13 residues. CDR1 MNHNS and CDR2 SASEGT come from the germline V gene. CDR3 sequence reads: CASSYSVTDTQYF. The DNA of the CDR3 is TGTGCCAGCAGTTATAGCGTCACAGATACGCAGTATTTT.

The CDR3: CASSLEKGRLYGYTF. CDR3 sequence (DNA): TGTGCCAGCAGCTTAGAGAAGGGGAGGCTCTATGGCTACACCTTC. The chain links TRBV11-2 to TRBJ1-2; D is possibly TRBD1 (5 bases). V was trimmed by 0 bases and J by 4 bases, leaving 12 bases between them. The CDR3 is 15 amino acids. Germline loops: CDR1 SGHAT, CDR2 FQNNGV.

This clone was seen more than once but under ten times. The chain joins TRBV14 to TRBJ1-1; D possibly corresponds to TRBD1 (6 bases). CDR3 size: 14 residues. The ends were cut back, 0 bases at V and 5 bases at J, with 10 bases in the middle. The germline CDR1 and CDR2 sequences are SGHDN and FVKESK. The chain's CDR3 is CASSQELQGTEAFF. CDR3 coding DNA: TGTGCCAGCAGCCAAGAGTTGCAGGGGACTGAAGCTTTCTTT.

The chain links TRBV29-1 to TRBJ1-2; 9 bases align to TRBD1. CDR3 length equals 20 residues. From germline, CDR1 is SQVTM and CDR2 ANQGSEA. Germline trimming cut 5 bases from V and 1 base from J; bases unmatched to any gene: 23. For the CDR3, the DNA is TGCAGCGTTTGGGGCCGGGACAGGGAAAACGAGTCGGAGGGTAACTATGGCTACACCTTC. It yields the protein CSVWGRDRENESEGNYGYTF.

The chain couples TRBV28 to TRBJ1-3, with TRBD1 identical over 10 bases. The CDR3 length is 21 residues. Per germline, CDR1 MDHEN and CDR2 SYDVKM. V lost 3 bases to trimming and J lost 3 bases; unmatched junction nucleotides: 20. The CDR3 loop is CASSFPPLTDRGRRYGNTIYF. The CDR3, as DNA: TGTGCCAGCAGTTTCCCTCCCTTAACTGACAGGGGGCGACGTTATGGAAACACCATATATTTT.

The gene calls are TRBV28 and TRBJ2-1; 12 bases match TRBD2. CDR3 length: 12 amino acids. Looked up from germline, CDR1 is MDHEN and CDR2 is SYDVKM. V shed 8 bases, J shed 10 bases, and the junction held 3 bases outside the gene matches. As DNA, the CDR3 is TGTGCCAGCGGACTAGCGGGATTAGAGCAGTTCTTC. Translation: CASGLAGLEQFF.

DNA for the CDR3: TGCAGCGTTGCGGTCACTGAAGCTTTCTTT. The encoded protein is CSVAVTEAFF. V is TRBV29-1 and J is TRBJ1-1; D not resolved. CDR1 is SQVTM and CDR2 is ANQGSEA in the germline V gene. Trimming pared 4 bases from V and 4 bases from J, leaving 4 bases between. The CDR3 consists of 10 residues.

This chain's CDR3 is CASSFRGSTGELFF. The CDR3 DNA is TGTGCCAGCAGCTTCAGGGGTAGCACCGGGGAGCTGTTTTTT. The rearrangement links TRBV9 to TRBJ2-2, with D possibly being TRBD1 (6 bases). V was shortened by 4 bases and J by 4 bases, with 11 bases between the two germline ends. This CDR3 contains 14 residues. Germline-derived CDR1 and CDR2 are SGDLS and YYNGEE.

The genes are TRBV11-2 and TRBJ1-2; D might be TRBD1 (6 bases). V gave up 4 bases and J gave up 4 bases, with 10 bases separating them. This CDR3 has 13 residues. Germline CDR1 and CDR2: SGHAT and FQNNGV. CDR3 in DNA: TGTGCCAGCAGCTCGACAGGCAGCTATGGCTACACCTTC. This gives the protein CASSSTGSYGYTF. The variable domain in full, with the rest retrieved from reference TRBV11-2 and TRBJ1-2, is EAGVAQSPRYKIIEKRQSVAFWCNPISGHATLYWYQQILGQGPKLLIQFQNNGVVDDSQLPKDRFSAERLKGVDSTLKIQPAKLEDSAVYLCASSSTGSYGYTFGSGTRLTVV.

This clone has more than one count but fewer than ten. This chain connects TRBV25-1 to TRBJ1-6; D is unclear. Between the trimmed V and J ends, which lost 5 bases and 2 bases, there was a span of 13 bases. The CDR3 contains 16 residues. Germline V gives CDR1 MGHDK, CDR2 SYGVNS. CDR3 amino acids: CASSTTNGAYNSPLHF. The CDR3, as DNA: TGTGCCAGCAGTACAACGAACGGGGCCTATAATTCACCCCTCCACTTT.

The V call is TRBV5-4, the J call TRBJ2-5; D perhaps matches TRBD2 (5 bases). Germline V gene lookup returns CDR1 SGHNT and CDR2 YYREEE (reference sequence). Trimming took 5 bases from V and 4 from J, leaving 15 bases between them. CDR3 length: 14 residues. The CDR3 nucleotides read TGTGCCAGCAGATCCGGACGGGCGGGAGAGACCCAGTACTTC. This gives the protein CASRSGRAGETQYF.

This chain links TRBV4-1 with TRBJ2-6; no definite D call. The V end lost 4 bases, the J end lost 4 bases, and 8 bases lay between the germline ends. This CDR3 comprises 14 residues. The V gene's germline CDR1 is MGHRA and CDR2 YSYEKL. In DNA, the CDR3 is TGCGCCAGCAGCCCTCTTCCCGGGGCCAACGTCCTGACTTTC. Translated: CASSPLPGANVLTF.

V and J are TRBV7-3 and TRBJ2-4, with 7 positions matching TRBD1. The germline CDR1 and CDR2 sequences are SGHTA and FQGTGA. Unmatched junction bases numbered 11, after V lost 2 bases and J lost 4 bases. This CDR3 has 17 amino acids. In nucleotides, the CDR3 is TGTGCCAGCAGCTTAGGAACAGGGGCCCAAACTAAAAACATTCAGTACTTC. This encodes CASSLGTGAQTKNIQYF.

This clone appeared a few times. The gene calls are TRBV6-1 and TRBJ2-3; a weak D match, TRBD2 (7 bases). CDR1 is MNHNS and CDR2 is SASEGT in the germline V gene. This CDR3 comprises 16 residues. Trimming shortened V by 4 bases and J by 0 bases, and 14 bases separated the two germline ends. The CDR3 sequence is CASSVRGGLSTDTQYF. The CDR3 DNA sequence: TGTGCCAGCAGTGTTAGGGGGGGCCTAAGCACAGATACGCAGTATTTT.

The chain employs TRBV30 and TRBJ1-6; 7 bases line up with TRBD1. The CDR3 totals 17 residues. V lost 2 bases and J lost 3; bases outside the gene matches: 10. Germline values: CDR1 GTSNPN, CDR2 SVGIG (reference sequence). CDR3 protein: CAWSWARGIYYNSPLHF. The CDR3 DNA reads as TGTGCCTGGAGTTGGGCCAGGGGGATTTACTATAATTCACCCCTCCACTTT.

This clone was observed a handful of times. The rearrangement links TRBV10-2 to TRBJ2-7; perhaps TRBD2 as D (5 bases). Germline CDR1 reads WSHSY; CDR2 reads SAAADI. The CDR3 is made up of 11 amino acids. Trimming stripped 8 bases from V and 3 bases from J, with 8 bases between. The CDR3 nucleotides read TGCGCCAGCGGAGGTGTCTACGAGCAGTACTTC. Its translation: CASGGVYEQYF.

This chain joins TRBV9 and TRBJ2-2; D is possibly TRBD1 (5 bases). Germline V CDR1 and CDR2: SGDLS, YYNGEE. Trimming left V 4 bases short and J 5 bases short, with 6 bases between. CDR3 length: 12 residues. CDR3: CASSSGTGELFF. DNA for the CDR3: TGTGCCAGCAGCTCAGGGACCGGGGAGCTGTTTTTT.

The chain's CDR3 is CASSFPTSGRGTDTQYF. In DNA, the CDR3 is TGTGCCAGCAGTTTTCCGACTAGCGGGAGAGGCACAGATACGCAGTATTTT. The chain is built from TRBV27 and TRBJ2-3; 12 bases fit TRBD2. V shed 3 bases, J shed 1 base, and the junction held 5 bases outside the gene matches. Germline V gene data show CDR1 as MNHEY and CDR2 as SMNVEV (reference sequence). The CDR3 has 17 amino acids.

The chain couples TRBV5-4 to TRBJ2-3, with TRBD1 identical over 11 bases. The V and J ends lost 3 bases and 4 bases, in that order; junction bases with no gene match: 7. The CDR3 contains 16 residues. Germline V gene sequence: CDR1 SGHNT, CDR2 YYREEE (reference sequence). CDR3 nucleotides: TGTGCCAGCAGCTATCCCGGACAGGGGGCGGCAGATACGCAGTATTTT. It is translated as CASSYPGQGAADTQYF.